This passage covers 18 T cell receptor beta chains from one sample sequenced in a study of early T cells in non-severe SARS-CoV-2 infection. TCRdb called the 5' RACE reads again in MiXCR, with one record for every CDR3 protein. This repertoire shows about 68,000 distinct CDR3 sequences, 12% found once; its top ten account for roughly 1.7%. Sequencing used whole blood. The receptor source for this set is an adult who was a healthcare worker with PCR-confirmed SARS-CoV-2 infection or an uninfected control (not recorded which).

This rearrangement joins TRBV7-2 to TRBJ2-4; TRBD1 agrees at 12 bases. The V gene's germline CDR1 is SGHTA and CDR2 FQGNSA. The V segment lost 2 bases and the J segment 8 bases; nucleotides outside the gene matches: 10. The CDR3 loop spans 17 amino acids. CDR3 loop: CASSLSWDRGLLDIQYF. The CDR3 nucleotides are TGTGCCAGCAGCTTATCGTGGGACAGGGGGCTTTTGGACATTCAGTACTTC.

In this sample, this clonotype turned up many times. This rearrangement joins TRBV12-3 or TRBV12-4 to TRBJ2-1; possibly TRBD1 for D (5 bases). The CDR3 is made up of 12 amino acids. The V end was cut by 4 bases, the J end by 12 bases, with 13 bases between. CDR3 sequence: CASSSQGQRQFF. DNA of the CDR3: TGTGCCAGCAGTTCCCAGGGTCAGCGGCAGTTCTTC.

This clonotype was found many times. The rearrangement joins TRBV27 to TRBJ1-2, with a weak D call TRBD1 (6 bases). Trimming removed 8 bases at V and 5 bases at J, with 18 bases between. Germline CDR1 is MNHEY and CDR2 is SMNVEV (reference sequence). The CDR3 runs 14 residues. The CDR3 sequence is CASGRGGARYGYTF. The CDR3 DNA is TGTGCCAGCGGTCGGGGGGGCGCTCGGTATGGCTACACCTTC.

The rearrangement joins TRBV5-1 to TRBJ2-3; TRBD2 matches 8 bases. With V trimmed by 0 bases and J by 6 bases, 6 bases remained unmatched. The germline V gene encodes CDR1 SGHRS and CDR2 YFSETQ. The CDR3 loop spans 15 amino acids. The CDR3 DNA reads as TGCGCCAGCAGCTTGGGAGCGGGGGCCTGGGATACGCAGTATTTT. The encoded protein is CASSLGAGAWDTQYF.

This clonotype was found many times. The chain is built from TRBV4-3 and TRBJ2-2, with D maybe TRBD2 (5 bases). The V end was cut by 0 bases, the J end by 7 bases, with 12 bases between. The CDR3 has 15 amino acids. Germline loops: CDR1 LGHNA, CDR2 YSLEER. The CDR3 nucleotides are TGCGCCAGCAGCCAAGATCAGAGGGCTTACGGGGAGCTGTTTTTT. This gives the protein CASSQDQRAYGELFF.

This clonotype has a handful of counts. V usage is TRBV11-2 and J usage is TRBJ2-5; 10 bases fit TRBD2. In germline, CDR1 is SGHAT, CDR2 FQNNGV. This CDR3 is built from 15 residues. J was trimmed by 7 bases and V by 2 bases; bases with no gene match: 7. This CDR3 is CASSLRRTSGRTQYF. Here the CDR3 DNA reads TGTGCCAGCAGCTTACGAAGGACTAGCGGTCGGACCCAGTACTTC.

This clonotype was counted ten times or more. The chain links TRBV3-1 to TRBJ1-1; 11 bases are shared with TRBD1. CDR3 length: 16 amino acids. Trimming removed 0 bases from V and 11 bases from J; junction bases left unmatched: 11. Per germline, CDR1 LGHDT and CDR2 YNNKEL (reference sequence). The CDR3 DNA sequence: TGTGCCAGCAGCCAAGATGAGGGGACAGGGGGAGAAACCGCTTTCTTT. Translation: CASSQDEGTGGETAFF.

The J gene is TRBJ1-6, the V gene TRBV6-2 or TRBV6-3, with a weak D call TRBD1 (6 bases). V lost 11 bases and J 5 bases, leaving 13 bases between the germline ends. This CDR3 has 13 residues. CDR1 is MNHEY and CDR2 is SVGEGT in the germline V gene. CDR3 bases: TGTGCCGCCCGGGACAACGATAATTCACCCCTCCACTTT. This encodes CAARDNDNSPLHF.

V is TRBV5-6 and J is TRBJ1-1; TRBD1 is a possible D gene (6 bases). This CDR3 has 15 residues. CDR1 is SGHDT and CDR2 is YYEEEE in the germline V gene. Between the trimmed V and J ends, which lost 0 bases and 4 bases, there was a span of 13 bases. In nucleotides, the CDR3 is TGTGCCAGCAGCTTGGTACAGGGTTGGGTCACTGAAGCTTTCTTT. Protein product: CASSLVQGWVTEAFF.

Concerning this clonotype itself: Just one base apart from a much larger clone, this may be a read error. This chain connects TRBV10-2 to TRBJ2-6, with D tentatively TRBD1 or TRBD2 (5 bases each). This CDR3 region has 13 residues. The germline gives CDR1 WSHSY, CDR2 SAAADI. The chain's CDR3 is CASTVSGGNVLTF. The CDR3 DNA reads as TGCGCCAGCACCGTCTCTGGGGGCAACGTCCTGACTTTC.

The sample holds many counts of this clonotype. The V gene is TRBV6-5, the J gene TRBJ2-5, with 7 bases fitting TRBD2. Germline lookup yields CDR1 MNHEY and CDR2 SVGAGI. CDR3 size: 15 residues. J gave up 7 bases and V 0 bases, and 8 bases lay outside the gene matches. The chain's CDR3 is CASSYSSGRMWTQYF. The CDR3 coding sequence is TGTGCCAGCAGTTACTCTAGCGGGCGAATGTGGACCCAGTACTTC.

J is TRBJ1-5 and V is TRBV4-1; no clear D. This CDR3 comprises 16 residues. Germline V lookup: CDR1 MGHRA, CDR2 YSYEKL. V lost 1 base and J 4 bases, leaving 14 bases between the germline ends. The CDR3 reads CASSQGIMTGNQPQHF. DNA for the CDR3: TGCGCCAGCAGCCAAGGCATAATGACCGGAAATCAGCCCCAGCATTTT.

Ten or more counts support this clonotype. This CDR3 is CASSQRTVQETQYF. In DNA, the CDR3 is TGTGCCAGCAGCCAACGGACGGTGCAAGAGACCCAGTACTTC. This rearrangement joins TRBV3-1 to TRBJ2-5; D unclear. The length of the CDR3 is 14 residues. V was cut by 2 bases and J by 2 bases, with 9 bases left in between. Germline CDR1 LGHDT, CDR2 YNNKEL (reference sequence).

There are a few counts of this clonotype. The chain uses TRBV7-6 and TRBJ1-2; no reliable D call. The V end lost 4 bases, the J end lost 2 bases, and 5 bases lay between the germline ends. This CDR3 spans 12 amino acids. CDR1 and CDR2 from the germline V gene are SGHVS and FNYEAQ. CDR3 sequence (DNA): TGTGCCAGCAGCTCCGAGAACTATGGCTACACCTTC. Residues: CASSSENYGYTF.

Ten or more counts support this clonotype. The chain joins TRBV27 to TRBJ2-1; D might be TRBD1 (6 bases). Per germline, CDR1 MNHEY and CDR2 SMNVEV (reference sequence). The CDR3 totals 16 residues. With 5 bases removed from V and 5 bases from J, the gap between germline ends came to 19 bases. CDR3 protein: CASSAFVTGLDNEQFF. The CDR3, as DNA: TGTGCCAGCAGTGCGTTTGTGACAGGCCTAGACAATGAGCAGTTCTTC.

This clonotype has just a few counts. The chain carries TRBV7-6 and TRBJ2-7; D is uncertain. Trimming took 4 bases from V and 0 from J, leaving 13 bases between them. Germline loops: CDR1 SGHVS, CDR2 FNYEAQ. The CDR3 length is 15 residues. The CDR3 DNA reads TGTGCCAGCAGCTCCCGGAACAGACTCTCCTACGAGCAGTACTTC. Amino acids: CASSSRNRLSYEQYF.

The chain couples TRBV7-9 to TRBJ2-7; D is undetermined. The germline CDR1 and CDR2 sequences are SEHNR and FQNEAQ (reference sequence). V was clipped by 0 bases and J by 6 bases, with 3 bases between them. The CDR3 has 11 residues. In DNA form, the CDR3 reads TGTGCCAGCAGCTTAGCAGGCGAGCAGTACTTC. Protein sequence: CASSLAGEQYF.

This clonotype showed up many times. The chain employs TRBV10-3 and TRBJ2-5; maybe TRBD2 (6 bases). Germline-derived CDR1 and CDR2 are ENHRY and SYGVKD. This CDR3 has 17 amino acids. Trimming removed 0 bases from V and 2 bases from J, with 16 bases in between. DNA of the CDR3: TGTGCCATCAGTGAGTCAACTAGCCCGAGCCCACAAGAGACCCAGTACTTC. The encoded protein is CAISESTSPSPQETQYF.